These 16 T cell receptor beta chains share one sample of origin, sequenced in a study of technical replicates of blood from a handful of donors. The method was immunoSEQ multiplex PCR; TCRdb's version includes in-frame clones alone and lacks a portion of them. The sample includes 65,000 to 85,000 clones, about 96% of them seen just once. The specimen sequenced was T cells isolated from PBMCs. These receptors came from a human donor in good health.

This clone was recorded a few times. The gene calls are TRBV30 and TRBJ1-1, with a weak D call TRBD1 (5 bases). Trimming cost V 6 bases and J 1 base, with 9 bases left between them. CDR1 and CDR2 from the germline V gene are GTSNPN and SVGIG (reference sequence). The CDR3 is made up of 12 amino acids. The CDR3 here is CACGRENTEAFF. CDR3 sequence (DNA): TGTGCCTGCGGCAGGGAGAACACTGAAGCTTTCTTT.

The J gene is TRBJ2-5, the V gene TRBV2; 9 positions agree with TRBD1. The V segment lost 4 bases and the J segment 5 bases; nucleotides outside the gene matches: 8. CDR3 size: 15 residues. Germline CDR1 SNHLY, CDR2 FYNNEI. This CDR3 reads CASSAAGTGRETQYF. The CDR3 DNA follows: TGTGCCAGCAGTGCAGCCGGGACAGGGAGGGAGACCCAGTACTTC.

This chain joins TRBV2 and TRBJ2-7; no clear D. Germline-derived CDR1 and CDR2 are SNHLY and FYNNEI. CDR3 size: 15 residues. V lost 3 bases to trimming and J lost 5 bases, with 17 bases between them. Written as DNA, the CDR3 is TGTGCCAGCAGTGAGAGATTGTGGCTAGGCCACGAGCAGTACTTC. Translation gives CASSERLWLGHEQYF.

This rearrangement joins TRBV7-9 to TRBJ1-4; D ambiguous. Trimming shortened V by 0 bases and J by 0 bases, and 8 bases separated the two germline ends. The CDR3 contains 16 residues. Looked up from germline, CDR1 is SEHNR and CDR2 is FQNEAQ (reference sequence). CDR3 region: CASSLALGATNEKLFF. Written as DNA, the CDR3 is TGTGCCAGCAGCTTAGCCCTCGGGGCAACTAATGAAAAACTGTTTTTT.

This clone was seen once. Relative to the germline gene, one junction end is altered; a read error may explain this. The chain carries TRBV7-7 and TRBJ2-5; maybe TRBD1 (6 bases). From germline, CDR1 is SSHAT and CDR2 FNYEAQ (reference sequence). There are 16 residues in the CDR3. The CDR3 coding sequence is TGTGCTAGCAGCCTACGTCCCGGGACACATCAAGAGACCCAGTACTTC. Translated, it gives CASSLRPGTHQETQYF.

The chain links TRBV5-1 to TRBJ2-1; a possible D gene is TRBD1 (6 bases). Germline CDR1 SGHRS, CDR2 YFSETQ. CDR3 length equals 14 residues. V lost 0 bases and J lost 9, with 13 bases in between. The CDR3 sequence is CASSLGQVQGEQFF. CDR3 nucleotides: TGCGCCAGCAGCTTGGGACAGGTCCAAGGTGAGCAGTTCTTC.

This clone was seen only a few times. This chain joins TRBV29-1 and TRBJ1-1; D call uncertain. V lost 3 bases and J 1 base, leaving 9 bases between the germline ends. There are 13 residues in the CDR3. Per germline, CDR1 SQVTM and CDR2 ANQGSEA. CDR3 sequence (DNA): TGCAGCGTTGATTCGGGGAGGAACACTGAAGCTTTCTTT. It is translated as CSVDSGRNTEAFF.

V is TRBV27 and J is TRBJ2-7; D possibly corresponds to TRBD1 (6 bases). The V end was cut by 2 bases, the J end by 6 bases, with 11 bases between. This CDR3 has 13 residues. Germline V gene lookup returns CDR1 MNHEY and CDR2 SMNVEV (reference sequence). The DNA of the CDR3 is TGTGCCAGCAGTTTAGGCAGGGGTTTCGAGCAGTACTTC. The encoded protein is CASSLGRGFEQYF.

Written as DNA, the CDR3 is TGCGCCAGCAGCTTGGAACAGGCCTACGAGCAGTACTTC. Amino acids: CASSLEQAYEQYF. This chain links TRBV5-1 with TRBJ2-7; TRBD1 might be the D (5 bases). CDR3 length: 13 residues. Germline V gene sequence: CDR1 SGHRS, CDR2 YFSETQ. V lost 0 bases and J 2 bases, leaving 6 bases between the germline ends.

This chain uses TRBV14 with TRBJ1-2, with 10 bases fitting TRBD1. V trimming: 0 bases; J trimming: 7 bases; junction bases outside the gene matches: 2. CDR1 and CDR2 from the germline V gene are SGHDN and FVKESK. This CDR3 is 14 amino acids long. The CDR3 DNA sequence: TGTGCCAGCAGCCAAGATTGGACAGGGGGTGGCTACACCTTC. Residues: CASSQDWTGGGYTF.

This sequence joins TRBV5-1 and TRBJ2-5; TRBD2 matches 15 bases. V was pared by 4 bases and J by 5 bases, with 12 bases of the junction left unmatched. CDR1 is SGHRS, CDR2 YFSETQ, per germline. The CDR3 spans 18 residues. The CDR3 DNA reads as TGCGCCAGCAGCCGGGACCCGGGACTAGCGGGAGGCAGGGAGACCCAGTACTTC. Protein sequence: CASSRDPGLAGGRETQYF.

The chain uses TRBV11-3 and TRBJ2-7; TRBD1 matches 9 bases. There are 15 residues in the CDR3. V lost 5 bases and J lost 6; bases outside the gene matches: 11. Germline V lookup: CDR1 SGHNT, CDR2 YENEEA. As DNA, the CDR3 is TGTGCCAGCAGCCTACTAGGTCAGGGACAGGGCGAGCAGTACTTC. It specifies CASSLLGQGQGEQYF.

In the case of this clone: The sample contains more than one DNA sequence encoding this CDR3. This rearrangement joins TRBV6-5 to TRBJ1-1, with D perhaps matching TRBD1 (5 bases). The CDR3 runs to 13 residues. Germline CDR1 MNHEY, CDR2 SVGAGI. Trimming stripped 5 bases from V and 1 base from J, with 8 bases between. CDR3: CASSAGQNTEAFF. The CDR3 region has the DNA TGTGCCAGCAGTGCCGGACAGAACACTGAAGCTTTCTTT.

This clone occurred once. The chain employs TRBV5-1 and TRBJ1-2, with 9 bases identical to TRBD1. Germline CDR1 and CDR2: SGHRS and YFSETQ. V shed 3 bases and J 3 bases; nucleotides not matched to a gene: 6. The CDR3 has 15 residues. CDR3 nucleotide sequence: TGCGCCAGCAGCTCGGGACAGGGAGTTGACTATGGCTACACCTTC. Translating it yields CASSSGQGVDYGYTF.

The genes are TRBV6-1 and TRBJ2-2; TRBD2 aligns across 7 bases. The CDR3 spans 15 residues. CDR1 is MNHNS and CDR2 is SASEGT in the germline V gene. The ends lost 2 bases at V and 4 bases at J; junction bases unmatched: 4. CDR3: CASSENGGGTGELFF. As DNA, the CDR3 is TGTGCCAGCAGTGAAAACGGCGGGGGCACCGGGGAGCTGTTTTTT.

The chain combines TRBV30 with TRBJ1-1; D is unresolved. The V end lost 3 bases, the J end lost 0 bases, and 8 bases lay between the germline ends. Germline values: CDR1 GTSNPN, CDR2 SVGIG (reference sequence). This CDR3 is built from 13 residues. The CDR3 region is CAWRPVMNTEAFF. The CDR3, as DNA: TGTGCCTGGAGACCGGTTATGAACACTGAAGCTTTCTTT.